This T cell receptor (beta chain) comes out of a study of T cell responses to AZD1222 COVID-19 vaccine. The V gene's germline CDR1 is MDHEN and CDR2 SYDVKM. There are 16 residues in the CDR3. Trimming at V came to 1 base and at J to 4 bases, leaving 5 bases not matched to a gene. Some clones are missing from TCRdb's copy, which holds only in-frame ones; the method was immunoSEQ multiplex PCR. The sample yields roughly 120,000 clones, around 94% seen once. A word on this clone: The antigen remains unidentified.

Study-level points and caveats: With two AZD1222 doses given, Spike-specific TCR breadth and depth both rose. There were repertoire samples only from the period after the peak T cell response. Researchers report vaccine-associated CD4 TCRs spanning spike, with dominance at 160-218 and 743-854.

Second-dose recipients at about 4 or about 12 weeks were treated as one pooled group. Specimen: peripheral blood, collected 28 days after the second AZD1222 dose. This rearrangement joins TRBV28 to TRBJ2-1; 9 bases are shared with TRBD1. The origin of this receptor is an adult who received the AZD1222 COVID-19 vaccine. CDR3 in amino acids: CASSLSGTGTYNEQFF. DNA for the CDR3: TGTGCCAGCAGTTTATCCGGGACAGGGACATACAATGAGCAGTTCTTC.